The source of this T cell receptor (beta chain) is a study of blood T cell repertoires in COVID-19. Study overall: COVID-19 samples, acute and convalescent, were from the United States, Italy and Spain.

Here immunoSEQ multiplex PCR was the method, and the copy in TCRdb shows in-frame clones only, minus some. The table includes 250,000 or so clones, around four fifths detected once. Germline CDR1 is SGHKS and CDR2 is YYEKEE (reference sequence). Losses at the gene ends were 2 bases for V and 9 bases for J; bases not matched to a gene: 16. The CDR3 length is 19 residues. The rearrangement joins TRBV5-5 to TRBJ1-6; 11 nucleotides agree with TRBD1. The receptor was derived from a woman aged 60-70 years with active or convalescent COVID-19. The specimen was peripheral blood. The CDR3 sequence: CASSFDGQGATSLGSPLHF. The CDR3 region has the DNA TGTGCCAGCAGCTTCGACGGACAGGGGGCAACTTCCTTAGGTTCACCCCTCCACTTT.